The 9 T cell receptor beta chains below all came from one sample that was sequenced in a study of blood T cell repertoires in COVID-19. Libraries were prepared by immunoSEQ multiplex PCR; TCRdb keeps only in-frame clonotypes and omits some of them. This repertoire shows about 28,000 clones, roughly 90% found once; its top ten account for approximately 7.9%. Input material: peripheral blood. All receptors derive from a man aged 60 to 69 with COVID-19, enrolled during active disease.

This clone was seen just once. This chain uses TRBV6-6 with TRBJ1-6; 8 positions agree with TRBD1. V shed 6 bases and J 6 bases; nucleotides not matched to a gene: 10. Germline assignment: CDR1 MNHNY and CDR2 SVGAGI (reference sequence). The CDR3 runs 16 residues. The DNA of the CDR3 is TGTGCCAGCAGCCCCAATCTGGGACAGGCTAATTCACCCCTCCACTTT. It codes for CASSPNLGQANSPLHF.

This clone was detected only once. The CDR3 DNA reads as TGTGCCAGCTCAAGAGGACTAGCGAGCCAAGAGACCCAGTACTTC. Translated: CASSRGLASQETQYF. This chain links TRBV18 with TRBJ2-5; TRBD2 matches at 9 bases. Unmatched junction bases numbered 5, after V lost 5 bases and J lost 1 base. This CDR3 is 15 amino acids long. Germline CDR1 and CDR2: KGHSH and LQKENI.

The V and J genes are TRBV11-3 and TRBJ2-7; weak D call: TRBD2 (5 bases). V dropped 2 bases and J dropped 7 bases, with 9 bases sitting between them. The CDR3 is made up of 12 amino acids. Looked up from germline, CDR1 is SGHNT and CDR2 is YENEEA. The DNA for the CDR3 is TGTGCCAGCAGCTTATACCCGGGGGAGCAGTACTTC. Translation: CASSLYPGEQYF. Full variable domain (outside the CDR3, taken from reference TRBV11-3 and TRBJ2-7): EAGVVQSPRYKIIEKKQPVAFWCNPISGHNTLYWYLQNLGQGPELLIRYENEEAVDDSQLPKDRFSAERLKGVDSTLKIQPAELGDSAVYLCASSLYPGEQYFGPGTRLTVT.

The V and J genes are TRBV7-2 and TRBJ2-5; the D gene is possibly TRBD2 (6 bases). V was clipped by 1 base and J by 5 bases, with 11 bases between them. Per germline, CDR1 SGHTA and CDR2 FQGNSA. The CDR3 consists of 14 residues. CDR3 loop: CASSLVRGSETQYF. The DNA of the CDR3 is TGTGCCAGCAGCTTAGTCCGGGGGAGCGAGACCCAGTACTTC.

The rearrangement joins TRBV28 to TRBJ1-1; no definite D call. Trimming left V 2 bases short and J 10 bases short, with 8 bases between. CDR3 length: 11 residues. Germline assignment: CDR1 MDHEN and CDR2 SYDVKM. CDR3 in amino acids: CASSLNLGAFF. In DNA form, the CDR3 reads TGTGCCAGCAGTTTAAATCTCGGAGCTTTCTTT.

The chain is built from TRBV6-4 and TRBJ1-2, with 8 bases matching TRBD1. The CDR3 runs to 15 residues. The germline V gene encodes CDR1 MRHNA and CDR2 SNTAGT. The V and J ends lost 6 bases and 0 bases, in that order; junction bases with no gene match: 6. CDR3 residues: CASSPSGQANYGYTF. The CDR3 region has the DNA TGTGCCAGCAGCCCATCGGGACAGGCTAACTATGGCTACACCTTC.

This clone was seen a single time. The chain recombines TRBV4-1 with TRBJ1-3, with no clear D. The V and J ends lost 1 base and 2 bases respectively, with 9 bases between them. Germline V gene data show CDR1 as MGHRA and CDR2 as YSYEKL. This CDR3 is built from 15 residues. This CDR3 reads CASSQVPGTGNTIYF. DNA for the CDR3: TGCGCCAGCAGCCAAGTCCCCGGGACTGGAAACACCATATATTTT.

This chain connects TRBV19 to TRBJ1-2; tentative D call: TRBD1 (5 bases). V lost 6 bases, J lost 4 bases, and 21 bases lay in between. This CDR3 has 16 amino acids. In germline, CDR1 is LNHDA, CDR2 SQIVND (reference sequence). CDR3 sequence reads: CASRGPDSLGAYGYTF. The CDR3 DNA follows: TGTGCCAGTAGGGGCCCAGACAGTCTAGGCGCCTATGGCTACACCTTC.

The V and J genes are TRBV7-8 and TRBJ2-7, with a possible D match to TRBD1 (6 bases). Germline V gene sequence: CDR1 SGHVS, CDR2 FQNEAQ. V was trimmed by 5 bases and J by 1 base, leaving 15 bases between them. This CDR3 comprises 15 residues. The CDR3 is CASSLRTVLSYEQYF. Here the CDR3 DNA reads TGTGCCAGCAGCCTTCGGACAGTACTTTCCTACGAGCAGTACTTC.